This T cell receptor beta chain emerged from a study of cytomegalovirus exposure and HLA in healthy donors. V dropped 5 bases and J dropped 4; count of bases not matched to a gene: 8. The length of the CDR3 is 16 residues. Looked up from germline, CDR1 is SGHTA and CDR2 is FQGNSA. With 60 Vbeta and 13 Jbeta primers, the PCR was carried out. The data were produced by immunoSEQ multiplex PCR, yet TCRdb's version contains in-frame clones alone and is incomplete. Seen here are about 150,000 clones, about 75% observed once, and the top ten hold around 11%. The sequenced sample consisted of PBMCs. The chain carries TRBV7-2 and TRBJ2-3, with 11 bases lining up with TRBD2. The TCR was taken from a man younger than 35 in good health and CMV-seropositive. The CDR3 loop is CASSRNSGRAADTQYF. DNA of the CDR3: TGTGCCAGCAGCAGAAATAGCGGGAGGGCGGCAGATACGCAGTATTTT.